The 16 T cell receptor beta chains below come from one sample, sequenced in a study of CD8 T cell repertoires and HIV-1 epitope variants. These receptors have no identified antigens. Sequencing was performed with immunoSEQ multiplex PCR; in TCRdb, only in-frame clones are kept and a portion is missing. Counted here are 5,000 to 6,500 clones, about two thirds occurring once; the ten biggest clones make up approximately 50%. Material: cultured CD8+ T cells derived from PBMCs. These receptors came from a male donor with HIV.

V gene TRBV7-9 combines with J gene TRBJ1-2, with a possible D match to TRBD1 (6 bases). The CDR3 contains 15 residues. Germline V CDR1 and CDR2: SEHNR, FQNEAQ (reference sequence). The V and J ends lost 4 bases and 6 bases respectively, with 18 bases between them. CDR3 protein: CASSSDYREAHGYTF. The DNA of the CDR3 is TGTGCCAGCAGCTCGGATTACAGGGAGGCCCATGGCTACACCTTC.

This clone occurred a few times. This chain joins TRBV4-3 and TRBJ1-2, with 7 bases fitting TRBD1. With V trimmed by 0 bases and J by 4 bases, 8 bases remained unmatched. Germline CDR1 reads LGHNA; CDR2 reads YSLEER. This CDR3 region has 16 residues. CDR3 loop: CASSQEGGGAPYGYTF. The DNA for the CDR3 is TGCGCCAGCAGCCAAGAAGGAGGGGGCGCTCCCTATGGCTACACCTTC.

The J gene is TRBJ1-2, the V gene TRBV28; unclear D gene. Germline V lookup: CDR1 MDHEN, CDR2 SYDVKM. CDR3 length equals 13 residues. Trimming removed 3 bases from V and 2 bases from J, with 7 bases in between. The chain's CDR3 is CASSFSTNYGYTF. CDR3 bases: TGTGCCAGCAGTTTTAGCACGAACTATGGCTACACCTTC.

The chain joins TRBV6-5 to TRBJ1-3; D might be TRBD1 (5 bases). Trimming left V 0 bases short and J 0 bases short, with 9 bases between. Per germline, CDR1 MNHEY and CDR2 SVGAGI. The CDR3 covers 16 residues. CDR3 sequence reads: CASSYSQGSSGNTIYF. The CDR3 coding sequence is TGTGCCAGCAGTTACTCCCAGGGAAGCTCTGGAAACACCATATATTTT.

V gene TRBV15 combines with J gene TRBJ2-1; tentative D call: TRBD2 (5 bases). The CDR3 length is 13 residues. Germline CDR1 and CDR2: LNHNV and YYDKDF (reference sequence). The ends were cut back, 1 base at V and 9 bases at J, with 10 bases in the middle. This chain's CDR3 is CATSRGGEGEQFF. CDR3 DNA: TGTGCCACCAGCAGAGGGGGTGAGGGTGAGCAGTTCTTC.

The chain links TRBV6-6 to TRBJ2-5; 7 bases agree with TRBD2. CDR3 length: 16 residues. Germline assignment: CDR1 MNHNY and CDR2 SVGAGI (reference sequence). V lost 6 bases and J lost 5; bases outside the gene matches: 15. CDR3 DNA: TGTGCCAGCAGCCGAGCTTTGGGGGAGGGCCGTGAGACCCAGTACTTC. Its translation is CASSRALGEGRETQYF.

Comments on this clone: At one of its ends the junction is not consistent with the germline gene, which may arise from a read error. The genes are TRBV10-3 and TRBJ1-1, with TRBD1 matching 7 bases. The CDR3 consists of 15 residues. Germline CDR1 reads ENHRY; CDR2 reads SYGVKD. In DNA form, the CDR3 reads TGTGCCAGCAGTGAAGAGGGACAGATGAACACTGAAGCTTTCTTT. Encoded protein: CASSEEGQMNTEAFF.

This sequence joins TRBV6-6 and TRBJ2-2; D is undetermined. CDR3 size: 13 residues. In germline, CDR1 is MNHNY, CDR2 SVGAGI (reference sequence). Trimming stripped 0 bases from V and 4 bases from J, with 3 bases between. As DNA, the CDR3 is TGTGCCAGCAGTTACTCGTTCACCGGGGAGCTGTTTTTT. Amino acids: CASSYSFTGELFF.

The V and J genes are TRBV15 and TRBJ2-3; no reliable D call. V lost 8 bases and J 1 base, leaving 13 bases between the germline ends. Germline CDR1 is LNHNV and CDR2 is YYDKDF (reference sequence). The CDR3 consists of 14 residues. CDR3: CATGVLIGTDTQYF. The CDR3, as DNA: TGTGCCACCGGGGTTCTGATAGGCACAGATACGCAGTATTTT.

This chain's CDR3 is CASSTRRSYNEQFF. The CDR3 DNA reads TGTGCCAGCAGCACTAGACGGTCCTACAATGAGCAGTTCTTC. The chain uses TRBV21-1 and TRBJ2-1; the table's D call, TRBD2, has no DNA check behind it. TRBV21-1 counts as a pseudogene. This CDR3 region has 14 residues.

This clone came up once. This rearrangement joins TRBV16 to TRBJ2-3; possible D gene TRBD2, 6 bases. Trimming cost V 4 bases and J 6 bases, with 17 bases left between them. Germline CDR1 reads KGHSY; CDR2 reads FQNENV. The CDR3 length is 15 residues. CDR3 in amino acids: CASSLGGAKSDTQYF. In DNA, the CDR3 is TGTGCCAGCAGCCTCGGAGGGGCTAAATCGGATACGCAGTATTTT. Full variable domain (outside the CDR3, taken from reference TRBV16 and TRBJ2-3): GEEVAQTPKHLVRGEGQKAKLYCAPIKGHSYVFWYQQVLKNEFKFLISFQNENVFDETGMPKERFSAKCLPNSPCSLEIQATKLEDSAVYFCASSLGGAKSDTQYFGPGTRLTVL.

The J gene is TRBJ1-4, the V gene TRBV21-1. TRBV21-1 is a documented pseudogene. The CDR3 extends over 15 amino acids. The CDR3 region is CASSKENGGREKLFF. CDR3 sequence (DNA): TGTGCCAGCAGCAAAGAGAACGGAGGAAGGGAAAAACTGTTTTTT.

The CDR3, as DNA: TGTGCCAGCAGCTCCCCCGCCTCGACTAGCGGAGTCAATGAGCAGTTCTTC. Residues: CASSSPASTSGVNEQFF. The rearrangement uses TRBV13 and TRBJ2-1; 9 positions agree with TRBD2. CDR1 PRHDT and CDR2 FYEKMQ come from the germline V gene (reference sequence). V lost 4 bases and J lost 6; bases outside the gene matches: 13. CDR3 length equals 17 residues.

The rearrangement uses TRBV28 and TRBJ1-5; possible D gene TRBD1, 6 bases. The CDR3 has 14 amino acids. With 5 bases removed from V and 2 bases from J, the gap between germline ends came to 10 bases. The germline V gene encodes CDR1 MDHEN and CDR2 SYDVKM. CDR3 in DNA: TGTGCCAGCAGTATCAGGACAGGCAATCAGCCCCAGCATTTT. Translation gives CASSIRTGNQPQHF. Supplemented by reference TRBV28 and TRBJ1-5, the full variable domain reads DVKVTQSSRYLVKRTGEKVFLECVQDMDHENMFWYRQDPGLGLRLIYFSYDVKMKEKGDIPEGYSVSREKKERFSLILESASTNQTSMYLCASSIRTGNQPQHFGDGTRLSIL.

This chain links TRBV27 with TRBJ2-3; 10 bases agree with TRBD2. The germline CDR1 and CDR2 sequences are MNHEY and SMNVEV (reference sequence). J gave up 0 bases and V 7 bases, and 13 bases lay outside the gene matches. The CDR3 length is 18 residues. The CDR3 DNA sequence: TGTGCCAGCACCCCGACCACGACTAGCGGGCGTAGCACAGATACGCAGTATTTT. This gives the protein CASTPTTTSGRSTDTQYF.

A single count supports this clone. This sequence joins TRBV5-8 and TRBJ2-1; D may be TRBD1 (7 bases). Germline V gene data show CDR1 as SGHTS and CDR2 as YDEGEE. Trimming took 2 bases from V and 6 from J, leaving 18 bases between them. CDR3 length: 16 residues. The DNA for the CDR3 is TGTGCCAGCAGCTTTGTGGAGGGGGCGTCTTTCAATGAGCAGTTCTTC. This codes for CASSFVEGASFNEQFF. The full variable domain, rest sourced from reference TRBV5-8 and TRBJ2-1, is EAGVTQSPTHLIKTRGQQATLRCSPISGHTSVYWYQQALGLGLQFLLWYDEGEERNRGNFPPRFSGRQFPNYSSELNVNALELEDSALYLCASSFVEGASFNEQFFGPGTRLTVL.